This is a list of T cell receptor beta chains from one sample in a study of blood T cells in healthy people across ages. In TCRdb, the 5' RACE reads were re-called with MiXCR into one record per CDR3 protein. The data contain hundreds of thousands of distinct CDR3 sequences, 45% to 70% of them singletons. The specimen sequenced was blood. The receptors were gathered from a man aged 35 to 55 in good health. Both conserved end residues are part of each CDR3. D genes are given only for firm matches. Part of the rows lack a size; the others show once, few, many or a class for expanded clones.

clone_size: -
j_call: TRBJ1-3
v_call: TRBV28
d_call: -
cdr3_nt: TGTGCCAGCAGTTCACCTCCGCCTAGTTATACTGGAAACACCATATATTTT
cdr3_aa: CASSSPPPSYTGNTIYF

clone_size: few
j_call: TRBJ2-7
v_call: TRBV27
d_call: -
cdr3_nt: TGTGCCAGCAGCCGGGTCGGGAGAATCTCCTACGAGCAGTACTTC
cdr3_aa: CASSRVGRISYEQYF

clone_size: -
j_call: TRBJ2-1
v_call: TRBV4-2
d_call: -
cdr3_nt: TGTGCCAGCAGCAGACTCGTCGATGAGCAGTTCTTC
cdr3_aa: CASSRLVDEQFF

clone_size: -
j_call: TRBJ2-3
v_call: TRBV6-5
d_call: -
cdr3_nt: TGTGCCAGCAGTTACGAGGGACTGCCTACAGATACGCAGTATTTT
cdr3_aa: CASSYEGLPTDTQYF

clone_size: once
j_call: TRBJ2-1
v_call: TRBV6-5
d_call: TRBD1
cdr3_nt: TGTGCCAGCAGAAGTGACAGGGGCCACTCCTACAATGAGCAGTTCTTC
cdr3_aa: CASRSDRGHSYNEQFF

clone_size: once
j_call: TRBJ1-4
v_call: TRBV5-5
d_call: TRBD1
cdr3_nt: TGTGCCAGCAGCTTTATGGGGAGGGGGCAGGGTGAAAAACTGTTTTTT
cdr3_aa: CASSFMGRGQGEKLFF

clone_size: -
j_call: TRBJ1-4
v_call: TRBV4-3
d_call: -
cdr3_nt: TGCGCCAGCAGCCGACATAACAGGGATGAAAAACTGTTTTTT
cdr3_aa: CASSRHNRDEKLFF

clone_size: -
j_call: TRBJ2-1
v_call: TRBV5-1
d_call: TRBD2
cdr3_nt: TGCGCCAGCAGCTTTCAAAGCGGGGGTTGGAATGAGCAGTTCTTC
cdr3_aa: CASSFQSGGWNEQFF

clone_size: -
j_call: TRBJ2-7
v_call: TRBV7-2
d_call: -
cdr3_nt: TGTGCCAGCAGCTTAGTCCCGGACGAGCAGTACTTC
cdr3_aa: CASSLVPDEQYF

clone_size: -
j_call: TRBJ1-1
v_call: TRBV28
d_call: -
cdr3_nt: TGTGCCAGCAGTTTAGAGAGCACTGAAGCTTTCTTT
cdr3_aa: CASSLESTEAFF

clone_size: -
j_call: TRBJ2-5
v_call: TRBV28
d_call: TRBD2
cdr3_nt: TGTGCCAGCAGCCTACTAGCGGAGACCCAGTACTTC
cdr3_aa: CASSLLAETQYF

clone_size: -
j_call: TRBJ1-5
v_call: TRBV9
d_call: -
cdr3_nt: TGTGCCAGCAGCGATGTCCCCTCTGGACTTATCTCTGCCCAGCATTTT
cdr3_aa: CASSDVPSGLISAQHF

clone_size: -
j_call: TRBJ2-1
v_call: TRBV25-1
d_call: -
cdr3_nt: TGTGCCAGCAGTGACCCCGACAGGTCGAGTTACAATGAGCAGTTCTTC
cdr3_aa: CASSDPDRSSYNEQFF

clone_size: few
j_call: TRBJ1-2
v_call: TRBV29-1
d_call: TRBD1
cdr3_nt: TGCAGCGTTGAAGAGAGGACAGGGGAGCTCCTCTTGGGAGGCTACACCTTC
cdr3_aa: CSVEERTGELLLGGYTF

clone_size: -
j_call: TRBJ1-4
v_call: TRBV19
d_call: -
cdr3_nt: TGTGCCACCCGCACGACAGGCGGTGAAAAACTGTTTTTT
cdr3_aa: CATRTTGGEKLFF

clone_size: -
j_call: TRBJ2-5
v_call: TRBV6-5
d_call: TRBD2
cdr3_nt: TGTGCCAGCAGTTTAGGCGGGGGGTGGGGTGAGACCCAGTACTTC
cdr3_aa: CASSLGGGWGETQYF

clone_size: -
j_call: TRBJ2-3
v_call: TRBV6-2/TRBV6-3
d_call: -
cdr3_nt: TGTGCCAGCAGTCATTCGACAGATACGCAGTATTTT
cdr3_aa: CASSHSTDTQYF

clone_size: -
j_call: TRBJ2-7
v_call: TRBV27
d_call: TRBD1
cdr3_nt: TGTGCCAGCAGTCCATCCGGGACAGGGTACTACGAGCAGTACTTC
cdr3_aa: CASSPSGTGYYEQYF

clone_size: -
j_call: TRBJ2-3
v_call: TRBV4-2
d_call: -
cdr3_nt: TGTGCCAGCAGCCAAGCGATACAGACAGATACGCAGTATTTT
cdr3_aa: CASSQAIQTDTQYF

clone_size: many
j_call: TRBJ2-2
v_call: TRBV6-4
d_call: -
cdr3_nt: TGTGCCAGCAGTGAAGTGGGGGGCGCGGGCACCGGGGAGCTGTTTTTT
cdr3_aa: CASSEVGGAGTGELFF

clone_size: -
j_call: TRBJ2-7
v_call: TRBV6-1
d_call: TRBD1
cdr3_nt: TGTGCCAGCAGTGAAACTGGGACAGGTCAGCAGTACTTC
cdr3_aa: CASSETGTGQQYF

clone_size: -
j_call: TRBJ2-3
v_call: TRBV20-1
d_call: -
cdr3_nt: TGCAGTGCTAGAGACGACTCGATCGGCACAGATACGCAGTATTTT
cdr3_aa: CSARDDSIGTDTQYF

clone_size: -
j_call: TRBJ2-4
v_call: TRBV2
d_call: TRBD1
cdr3_nt: TGTGCCAGCAAGACAGGGCTGGCCAAAAACATTCAGTACTTC
cdr3_aa: CASKTGLAKNIQYF

clone_size: -
j_call: TRBJ2-7
v_call: TRBV20-1
d_call: -
cdr3_nt: TGCAGTGCTAGAGAGTTAAGTTTGGGGGAGCAGTACTTC
cdr3_aa: CSARELSLGEQYF

clone_size: few
j_call: TRBJ1-5
v_call: TRBV4-1
d_call: -
cdr3_nt: TGCGCCAGCAGCCAAGAGGTGTATCAGCCCCAGCATTTT
cdr3_aa: CASSQEVYQPQHF

clone_size: -
j_call: TRBJ2-5
v_call: TRBV12-3/TRBV12-4
d_call: TRBD1
cdr3_nt: TGTGCCAGCAGTTTAGGGACAGGGTCCGTAGGAGAGACCCAGTACTTC
cdr3_aa: CASSLGTGSVGETQYF

clone_size: few
j_call: TRBJ2-7
v_call: TRBV29-1
d_call: TRBD1
cdr3_nt: TGCAGCGTCGTTATCCGGGACAGGTACTACGAGCAGTACTTC
cdr3_aa: CSVVIRDRYYEQYF

clone_size: -
j_call: TRBJ2-6
v_call: TRBV29-1
d_call: -
cdr3_nt: TGCAGCGTTGCGGGAACAGGGATTAGTGGGGCCAACGTCCTGACTTTC
cdr3_aa: CSVAGTGISGANVLTF

clone_size: -
j_call: TRBJ2-2
v_call: TRBV9
d_call: TRBD2
cdr3_nt: TGTGCCAGCAGCGAGCGGGGGACGGGTACCGGGGAGCTGTTTTTT
cdr3_aa: CASSERGTGTGELFF

clone_size: once
j_call: TRBJ2-5
v_call: TRBV20-1
d_call: -
cdr3_nt: TGCAGTGCTAGAGAACCCGGGACACAGAAAGAGACCCAGTACTTC
cdr3_aa: CSAREPGTQKETQYF

clone_size: -
j_call: TRBJ2-7
v_call: TRBV4-2
d_call: -
cdr3_nt: TGTGCCAGCAGCCAAGATCCCACGGGGGACTACGAGCAGTACTTC
cdr3_aa: CASSQDPTGDYEQYF

clone_size: once
j_call: TRBJ2-2
v_call: TRBV2
d_call: -
cdr3_nt: TGTGCCAGCAAGAAAGAGACTAGGGCCACCGGGGAGCTGTTTTTT
cdr3_aa: CASKKETRATGELFF

clone_size: -
j_call: TRBJ2-7
v_call: TRBV4-1
d_call: -
cdr3_nt: TGCGCCAGCAGCCAAATCCTTTCGGAGCCCTTGCCCTACGAGCAGTACTTC
cdr3_aa: CASSQILSEPLPYEQYF

clone_size: -
j_call: TRBJ1-6
v_call: TRBV7-9
d_call: TRBD1
cdr3_nt: TGTGCCAGCAGCTCCCCGGACAGGGGAAATTCACCCCTCCACTTT
cdr3_aa: CASSSPDRGNSPLHF

clone_size: -
j_call: TRBJ2-1
v_call: TRBV28
d_call: TRBD2
cdr3_nt: TGTGCCAGCAGGATCATAGCGGGAAGCAATGAGCAGTTCTTC
cdr3_aa: CASRIIAGSNEQFF

clone_size: few
j_call: TRBJ1-4
v_call: TRBV29-1
d_call: -
cdr3_nt: TGCAGCGTTGAGGCCGTACCGGGACCAGGTGAAAAACTGTTTTTT
cdr3_aa: CSVEAVPGPGEKLFF

clone_size: -
j_call: TRBJ2-7
v_call: TRBV18
d_call: TRBD1
cdr3_nt: TGTGCCAGCTCACGGGCGACAGGGCCCTACGAGCAGTACTTC
cdr3_aa: CASSRATGPYEQYF

clone_size: -
j_call: TRBJ2-1
v_call: TRBV20-1
d_call: TRBD1
cdr3_nt: TGCAGTGCTAGAGATCGGGACAGGGGATTGAATGAGCAGTTCTTC
cdr3_aa: CSARDRDRGLNEQFF

clone_size: -
j_call: TRBJ2-7
v_call: TRBV7-9
d_call: -
cdr3_nt: TGTGCCAGCAGCTTTAGTGAGGGGTTCTACGAGCAGTACTTC
cdr3_aa: CASSFSEGFYEQYF

clone_size: -
j_call: TRBJ2-3
v_call: TRBV6-2/TRBV6-3
d_call: -
cdr3_nt: TGTGCCAGCAGCCCAGGACCCTTTAAGGATACGCAGTATTTT
cdr3_aa: CASSPGPFKDTQYF

clone_size: -
j_call: TRBJ2-7
v_call: TRBV7-9
d_call: TRBD1
cdr3_nt: TGTGCCAGCAGCTTCACTGGACAGGGGAGCTCCTACGAGCAGTACTTC
cdr3_aa: CASSFTGQGSSYEQYF

clone_size: -
j_call: TRBJ2-7
v_call: TRBV29-1
d_call: -
cdr3_nt: TGCAGTGCTGGCAGGGCGTCCTACGAGCAGTACTTC
cdr3_aa: CSAGRASYEQYF

clone_size: few
j_call: TRBJ2-3
v_call: TRBV9
d_call: -
cdr3_nt: TGTGCCAGCAGCGTAGGCGGACGGATGGGCACAGATACGCAGTATTTT
cdr3_aa: CASSVGGRMGTDTQYF

clone_size: many
j_call: TRBJ2-7
v_call: TRBV6-2/TRBV6-3
d_call: -
cdr3_nt: TGTGCCAGCATCTCGACAGGAAGGGATGAGCAGTACTTC
cdr3_aa: CASISTGRDEQYF

clone_size: -
j_call: TRBJ2-1
v_call: TRBV12-3/TRBV12-4
d_call: TRBD2
cdr3_nt: TGTGCCAGCAGTTCCTCCCCCGGGACTAGCTACCACAATGAGCAGTTCTTC
cdr3_aa: CASSSSPGTSYHNEQFF

clone_size: -
j_call: TRBJ2-3
v_call: TRBV5-1
d_call: TRBD2
cdr3_nt: TGCGCCAGCAGCTCGGAGGGGACTAGCGGGGGTGCCACAGATACGCAGTATTTT
cdr3_aa: CASSSEGTSGGATDTQYF

clone_size: -
j_call: TRBJ2-5
v_call: TRBV3-1
d_call: -
cdr3_nt: TGTGCCAGCAGTCCTAATTGGGGGAGCCAAGAGACCCAGTACTTC
cdr3_aa: CASSPNWGSQETQYF

clone_size: few
j_call: TRBJ2-3
v_call: TRBV27
d_call: -
cdr3_nt: TGTGCCAGCAGTTTATCTTACACAGATACGCAGTATTTT
cdr3_aa: CASSLSYTDTQYF

clone_size: -
j_call: TRBJ2-1
v_call: TRBV6-4
d_call: -
cdr3_nt: TGTGCCAGCAGTAAAGGGCAGGGGTCTTACAATGAGCAGTTCTTC
cdr3_aa: CASSKGQGSYNEQFF

clone_size: -
j_call: TRBJ1-2
v_call: TRBV20-1
d_call: -
cdr3_nt: TGCAGTGCTAAACCTCCCTATGGCTACACCTTC
cdr3_aa: CSAKPPYGYTF

clone_size: -
j_call: TRBJ2-5
v_call: TRBV25-1
d_call: TRBD1
cdr3_nt: TGTGCCAGCAGTGAATCGGGCCTAGGACAGGGAGGAGAGACCCAGTACTTC
cdr3_aa: CASSESGLGQGGETQYF

clone_size: -
j_call: TRBJ2-1
v_call: TRBV2
d_call: TRBD1
cdr3_nt: TGTGCCAGCAGTGACGGCCAGGGGGCCGGTGAGCAGTTCTTC
cdr3_aa: CASSDGQGAGEQFF

clone_size: -
j_call: TRBJ2-5
v_call: TRBV4-1
d_call: TRBD2
cdr3_nt: TGCGCCAGCAGCCAAGATCTAGAAGGACTAGAATTGAGCTCCTACAATGAGCAGTACTTC
cdr3_aa: CASSQDLEGLELSSYNEQYF